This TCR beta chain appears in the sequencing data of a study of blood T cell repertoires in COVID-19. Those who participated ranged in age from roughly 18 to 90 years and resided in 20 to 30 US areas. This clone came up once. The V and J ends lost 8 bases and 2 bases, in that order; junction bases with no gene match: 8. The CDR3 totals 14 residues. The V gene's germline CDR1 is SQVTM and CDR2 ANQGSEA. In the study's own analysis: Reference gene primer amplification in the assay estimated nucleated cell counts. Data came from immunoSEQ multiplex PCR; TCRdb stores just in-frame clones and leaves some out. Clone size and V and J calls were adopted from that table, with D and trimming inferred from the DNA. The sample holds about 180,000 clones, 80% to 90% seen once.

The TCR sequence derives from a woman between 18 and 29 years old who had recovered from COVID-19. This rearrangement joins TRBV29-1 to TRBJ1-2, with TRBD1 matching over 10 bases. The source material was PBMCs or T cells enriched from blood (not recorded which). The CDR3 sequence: CSLGTGDVNYGYTF. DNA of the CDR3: TGCAGCCTCGGGACAGGGGATGTAAACTATGGCTACACCTTC.